Below are 2 T cell receptor beta chains sequenced from a single sample in a study of cytomegalovirus exposure and HLA in healthy donors (dated by TCRdb to about 2017). Library method: the immunoSEQ multiplex PCR assay. For the multiplex PCR, a mixture combining 60 forward primers for TCR Vbeta segments and 13 reverse primers for TCR Jbeta segments was used. The table comes from immuneACCESS by way of TCRdb, which keeps in-frame sequences with V and J called. Part of the clones is missing from these tables; in studies checked, under half for an unresolved V gene and the rest for unknown reasons. Across this sample there are roughly 120,000 clones, with less than 70% seen only once. In total, the top ten clones hold around 5.4% of the sample. Sequenced material: PBMCs. These receptor sequences come from a woman aged 70-85 years in good health and CMV-seropositive.

V is TRBV25-1 and J is TRBJ2-7; TRBD2 matches 7 bases. The germline CDR1 and CDR2 sequences are MGHDK and SYGVNS. The CDR3 length is 15 residues. Unmatched junction bases numbered 10, after V lost 8 bases and J lost 0 bases. CDR3 sequence reads: CASGTAGVSSYEQYF. The CDR3 DNA reads TGTGCCAGCGGAACCGCGGGGGTAAGCTCCTACGAGCAGTACTTC.

V gene TRBV2 combines with J gene TRBJ2-5; TRBD2 matches 16 bases. Trimming removed 6 bases from V and 2 bases from J; junction bases left unmatched: 3. The germline V gene encodes CDR1 SNHLY and CDR2 FYNNEI. The CDR3 runs 16 residues. CDR3 in amino acids: CASSGGLAGGQETQYF. CDR3 sequence (DNA): TGTGCCAGCAGCGGGGGACTAGCGGGGGGGCAAGAGACCCAGTACTTC.